A single T cell receptor beta chain is shown here with its context. The data are from a study of cytomegalovirus exposure and HLA in healthy donors. Germline CDR1 is SGHAT and CDR2 is FQNNGV. The V gene end was trimmed by 4 bases and the J gene end by 2 bases; junction bases not matched to a gene: 7. The CDR3 is 16 residues long. Vbeta (60) and Jbeta (13) primers were used in the PCR. Measured with immunoSEQ multiplex PCR; TCRdb has only the in-frame clones, and not every one. This table has some 51,000 clones, 77% appearing once. J is TRBJ2-1 and V is TRBV11-2; TRBD2 aligns across 8 bases. This receptor was obtained from a female donor in good health and CMV-seronegative. The sample comprised PBMCs. The CDR3 DNA reads as TGTGCCAGCAGCTCGTTAGCGGGAAAAACCTACAATGAGCAGTTCTTC. It specifies CASSSLAGKTYNEQFF. Full variable domain (rest looked up from reference TRBV11-2 and TRBJ2-1): EAGVAQSPRYKIIEKRQSVAFWCNPISGHATLYWYQQILGQGPKLLIQFQNNGVVDDSQLPKDRFSAERLKGVDSTLKIQPAKLEDSAVYLCASSSLAGKTYNEQFFGPGTRLTVL.